This is a list of T cell receptor beta chains from one sample in a study of blood T cells in healthy people across ages. TCRdb passed the 5' RACE reads through MiXCR, listing each CDR3 protein once. Of around 1,000,000 distinct CDR3 sequences listed, roughly 24% are singletons. This sample was also put to use in a study of T cells of mothers and their children.

The sample consisted of blood. The receptor source for this set is a girl aged 2 to 9 in good health. Each CDR3 is given with its conserved first and last residue. Each record gives: clone size, V gene, J gene, D gene, CDR3 DNA, CDR3 protein. The D gene is left open where the match is weak. Not every row has a clone size; where given, it reads once, few, many or a size class.

>-|TRBV7-2|TRBJ2-3|-
TGTGCCAGCAGCCCCACAAATACGACGGGTACGCAGTATTTT
CASSPTNTTGTQYF
>-|TRBV7-2|TRBJ1-1|-
TGTGCCAGCAGCTTAGGCCCCATTATGAACACTGAAGCTTTCTTT
CASSLGPIMNTEAFF
>few|TRBV5-1|TRBJ2-7|TRBD1
TGCGCCAGCAGCTTAGGGACCAGGGGGCGCGACGAGCAGTACTTC
CASSLGTRGRDEQYF
>-|TRBV28|TRBJ1-4|TRBD1
TGTGCCAGCAGTTCGGACAGGCGCGAAAAACTGTTTTTT
CASSSDRREKLFF
>-|TRBV11-2|TRBJ2-7|TRBD1
TGTGCCAGTGGGGCAGGGGGCATCGAGCAGTACTTC
CASGAGGIEQYF
>few|TRBV6-5|TRBJ2-7|TRBD1
TGTGCCAGCAGTTACCCGGGACAGGGTGGGTACGAGCAGTACTTC
CASSYPGQGGYEQYF
>few|TRBV6-6|TRBJ2-5|-
TGTGCCAGCAGTTACTCGAGGGGGGCGGTCGAGACCCAGTACTTC
CASSYSRGAVETQYF
>-|TRBV29-1|TRBJ2-3|-
TGCAGCGTTGAGACTCAAAGGGAAGATACGCAGTATTTT
CSVETQREDTQYF
>-|TRBV29-1|TRBJ1-2|-
TGCAGCGTTTTACAGGGCCCCAATGGCTACACCTTC
CSVLQGPNGYTF
>few|TRBV21-1|TRBJ1-2|-
TGTGCCAGCAGCACTCAGTCAGACGAGCCGAATGGCTACACCTTC
CASSTQSDEPNGYTF
>-|TRBV2|TRBJ2-5|TRBD2
TGTGCCAGCAGTTCTCAGCGGGAGGACCAAGAGACCCAGTACTTC
CASSSQREDQETQYF
>-|TRBV6-5|TRBJ1-1|-
TGTGCCAGCAGTTACACGAGGACGAACACTGAAGCTTTCTTT
CASSYTRTNTEAFF
>-|TRBV20-1|TRBJ2-1|-
TGCAGTGCCTCCACCCCTAGTATCCACAATGAGCAGTTCTTC
CSASTPSIHNEQFF
>-|TRBV14|TRBJ1-2|TRBD1
TGTGCCAGCAGCACTGGACAGGGAAGGGGCTACACCTTC
CASSTGQGRGYTF
>few|TRBV20-1|TRBJ2-2|-
TGCAGTGCTAGAGAGGCCGGGGAGCTGTTTTTT
CSAREAGELFF
>few|TRBV5-1|TRBJ2-5|-
TGCGCCAGCAGCTTGGAGGGTTACCTAGAGACCCAGTACTTC
CASSLEGYLETQYF
>few|TRBV7-2|TRBJ1-3|-
TGTGCCAGTCCCCGCGATAAATCTGGAAACACCATATATTTT
CASPRDKSGNTIYF
>few|TRBV6-6|TRBJ2-2|-
TGTGCCAGCAGACTCCACGGCACAGCTACCGGGGAGCTGTTTTTT
CASRLHGTATGELFF
>few|TRBV12-3/TRBV12-4|TRBJ1-3|TRBD1
TGTGCCAGCAGTTCTGGGACAGGGACCTCTGGAAACACCATATATTTT
CASSSGTGTSGNTIYF
>few|TRBV3-1|TRBJ1-1|-
TGTGCCAGCAGCCAAGAGGACGGTAACGCTTTCTTT
CASSQEDGNAFF
>-|TRBV28|TRBJ2-1|-
TGTGCCAGCACCCCCCGGGATCATGAGCAGTTCTTC
CASTPRDHEQFF
>many|TRBV5-1|TRBJ2-5|-
TGTGCCAGCAGCTCTTCTACTGGGGAGACCCAGTACTTC
CASSSSTGETQYF
>few|TRBV2|TRBJ1-2|-
TGTGCCAGCAGTGATCCTGCTAGCTACACCTTC
CASSDPASYTF
>few|TRBV25-1|TRBJ2-1|-
TGTGCCAGCAGTGAACAGATGAATGAGCAGTTCTTC
CASSEQMNEQFF
>-|TRBV5-1|TRBJ2-1|TRBD2
TGCGCCAGCACCACTAGCGGGACCTACAATGAGCAGTTCTTC
CASTTSGTYNEQFF
>-|TRBV10-3|TRBJ2-3|TRBD1
TGTGCCATCAGTTCGGGACAGACCTCCACAGATACGCAGTATTTT
CAISSGQTSTDTQYF
>many|TRBV7-9|TRBJ2-7|-
TGTGCCAGCAGCGACACCTCCTACGAGCAGTACTTC
CASSDTSYEQYF
>-|TRBV29-1|TRBJ2-1|TRBD2
TGCAGCGTTGTACCAACTAGCGGGGACTACAATGAGCAGTTCTTC
CSVVPTSGDYNEQFF
>-|TRBV11-3|TRBJ1-4|TRBD1
TGTGCCAGCAGCTTTTACAGGGGGCGCGCTGAAAAACTGTTTTTT
CASSFYRGRAEKLFF
>-|TRBV5-1|TRBJ1-2|TRBD1
TGCGCCAGCAGCTTGGGCGCTTCGGGACAGGGGAACTATGGCTACACCTTC
CASSLGASGQGNYGYTF
>-|TRBV4-3|TRBJ1-1|TRBD1
TGCGCCAGCAGCTACAGGGGACCGAACACTGAAGCTTTCTTT
CASSYRGPNTEAFF
>-|TRBV20-1|TRBJ2-7|-
TGCAGTGCTATTGCCGGGGACGGTACCTACGAGCAGTACTTC
CSAIAGDGTYEQYF
>-|TRBV29-1|TRBJ2-5|-
TGCAGCGTTGGTGGGGGTAGTCTAAGAGAGACCCAGTACTTC
CSVGGGSLRETQYF
>many|TRBV19|TRBJ2-3|-
TGTGCCAGTAGTAGCAGCCCTAGCACAGATACGCAGTATTTT
CASSSSPSTDTQYF
>few|TRBV7-9|TRBJ2-1|-
TGTGCCAGCAGACTCCTAGTGAGCAATGAGCAGTTCTTC
CASRLLVSNEQFF
>-|TRBV5-8|TRBJ1-6|-
TGTGCCAGCAGCGTAGGGAGCTCCTATAATTCACACCTCCACTTT
CASSVGSSYNSHLHF
>few|TRBV29-1|TRBJ2-7|TRBD1
TGCAGCGTACGGACAGGGAATCTCTACGAGCAGTACTTC
CSVRTGNLYEQYF
>-|TRBV5-1|TRBJ2-7|-
TGCGCCAGCAGCTTGTTCGGAGGGGGCGGTACTAACGAGCAGTACTTC
CASSLFGGGGTNEQYF